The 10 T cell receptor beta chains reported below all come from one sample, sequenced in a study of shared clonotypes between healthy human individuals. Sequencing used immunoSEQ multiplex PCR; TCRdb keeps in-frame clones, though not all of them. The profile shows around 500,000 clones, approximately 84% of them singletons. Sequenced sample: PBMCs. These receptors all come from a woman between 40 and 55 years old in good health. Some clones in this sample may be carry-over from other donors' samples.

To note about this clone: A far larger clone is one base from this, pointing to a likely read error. The CDR3 is CAWSPGLSYVYTF. CDR3 sequence (DNA): TGTGCCTGGAGTCCTGGCTTAAGCTATGTCTACACCTTC. The genes are TRBV30 and TRBJ1-2; D not resolved. The CDR3 runs to 13 residues. CDR1 and CDR2 (germline): GTSNPN, SVGIG (reference sequence).

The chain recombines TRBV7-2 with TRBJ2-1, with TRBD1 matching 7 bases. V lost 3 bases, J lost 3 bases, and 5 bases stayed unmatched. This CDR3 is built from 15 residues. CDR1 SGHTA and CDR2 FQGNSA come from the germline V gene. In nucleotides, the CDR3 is TGTGCCAGCAGCTTTACAGGGGAACTCTACAATGAGCAGTTCTTC. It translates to CASSFTGELYNEQFF.

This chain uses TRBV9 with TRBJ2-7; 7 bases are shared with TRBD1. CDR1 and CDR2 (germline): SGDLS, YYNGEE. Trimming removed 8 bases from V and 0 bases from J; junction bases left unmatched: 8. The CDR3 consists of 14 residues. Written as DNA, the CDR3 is TGTGCCAGTTCACTGACAGGGAACTCCTACGAGCAGTACTTC. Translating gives CASSLTGNSYEQYF.

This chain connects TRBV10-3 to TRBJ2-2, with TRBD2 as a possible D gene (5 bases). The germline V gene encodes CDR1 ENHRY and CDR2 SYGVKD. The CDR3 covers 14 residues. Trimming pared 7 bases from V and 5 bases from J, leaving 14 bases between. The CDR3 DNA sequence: TGTGCCATCACTCCCCGGACTGAGACCGGGGAGCTGTTTTTT. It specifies CAITPRTETGELFF.

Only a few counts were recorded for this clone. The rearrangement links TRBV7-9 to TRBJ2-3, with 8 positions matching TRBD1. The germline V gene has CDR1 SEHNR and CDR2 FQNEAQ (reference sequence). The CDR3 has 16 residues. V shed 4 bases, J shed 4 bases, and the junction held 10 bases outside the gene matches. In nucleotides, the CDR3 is TGTGCCAGCAGCTCCGGACAGGGAGGAAGCGCAGATACGCAGTATTTT. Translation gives CASSSGQGGSADTQYF.

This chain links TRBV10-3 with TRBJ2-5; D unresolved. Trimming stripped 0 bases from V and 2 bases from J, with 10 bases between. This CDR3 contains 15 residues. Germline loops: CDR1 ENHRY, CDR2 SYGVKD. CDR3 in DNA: TGTGCCATCAGTGAGTCCTTCGCGAGGCAAGAGACCCAGTACTTC. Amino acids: CAISESFARQETQYF.

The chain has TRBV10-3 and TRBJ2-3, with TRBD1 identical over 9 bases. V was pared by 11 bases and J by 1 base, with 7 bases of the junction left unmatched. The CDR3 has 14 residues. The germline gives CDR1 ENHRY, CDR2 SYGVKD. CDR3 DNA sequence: TGTGCCGCTGACAGGGGGAGAGGCACAGATACGCAGTATTTT. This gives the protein CAADRGRGTDTQYF.

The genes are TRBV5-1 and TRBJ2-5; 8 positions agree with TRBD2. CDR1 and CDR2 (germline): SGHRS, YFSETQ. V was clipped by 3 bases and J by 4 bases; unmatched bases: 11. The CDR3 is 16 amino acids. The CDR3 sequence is CASSSGPSGRGETQYF. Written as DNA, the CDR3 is TGCGCCAGCAGCTCCGGCCCGAGCGGGAGAGGAGAGACCCAGTACTTC. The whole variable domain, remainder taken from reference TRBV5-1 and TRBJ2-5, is KAGVTQTPRYLIKTRGQQVTLSCSPISGHRSVSWYQQTPGQGLQFLFEYFSETQRNKGNFPGRFSGRQFSNSRSEMNVSTLELGDSALYLCASSSGPSGRGETQYFGPGTRLLVL.

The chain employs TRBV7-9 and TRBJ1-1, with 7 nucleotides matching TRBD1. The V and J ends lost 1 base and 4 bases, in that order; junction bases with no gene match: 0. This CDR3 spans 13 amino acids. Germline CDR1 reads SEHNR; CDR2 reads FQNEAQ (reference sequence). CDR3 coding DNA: TGTGCCAGCAGCTTAGGACAGGGCACTGAAGCTTTCTTT. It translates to CASSLGQGTEAFF. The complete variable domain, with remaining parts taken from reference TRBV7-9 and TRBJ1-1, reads DTGVSQNPRHKITKRGQNVTFRCDPISEHNRLYWYRQTLGQGPEFLTYFQNEAQLEKSRLLSDRFSAERPKGSFSTLEIQRTEQGDSAMYLCASSLGQGTEAFFGQGTRLTVV.

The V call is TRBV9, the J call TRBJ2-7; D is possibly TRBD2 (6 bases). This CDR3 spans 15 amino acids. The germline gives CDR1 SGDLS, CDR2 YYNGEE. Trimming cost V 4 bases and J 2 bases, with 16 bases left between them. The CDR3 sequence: CASSPTGTPTYEQYF. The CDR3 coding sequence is TGTGCCAGCAGCCCGACCGGGACTCCGACCTACGAGCAGTACTTC.